This T cell receptor (beta chain) was captured in a study of shared clonotypes between healthy human individuals. Sorted subsets were amplified in replicate PCRs using approximately 0.2 ug DNA, some 31,000 T cell genomes. The assay was immunoSEQ multiplex PCR, and TCRdb's table has in-frame clones only and misses some. The table lists approximately 2.4 million clones, around 95% of them singletons. Per germline, CDR1 SGHAT and CDR2 FQNNGV. The ends lost 2 bases at V and 3 bases at J; junction bases unmatched: 1. The CDR3 totals 13 residues. As for this clone: The target antigen is unknown.

Study outcomes and limitations: Roughly 5% of naive CD4 clonotypes were common to a few donors.

This TCR came from a man aged 18 to 30 in good health. The genes are TRBV11-2 and TRBJ2-7, with TRBD1 matching 7 bases. Sequenced input: naive CD4+ T cells sorted from blood. The subset: CD45RA+ positively selected. This CDR3 is CASSLTGDYEQYF. The CDR3 nucleotides read TGTGCCAGCAGCTTAACAGGGGACTACGAGCAGTACTTC.